These 14 T cell receptor beta chains share one sample of origin, sequenced in a study of cytomegalovirus exposure and HLA in healthy donors (dated by TCRdb to the late 2010s). Libraries came from the immunoSEQ multiplex PCR assay. For the multiplex PCR, a mixture combining 60 forward primers for TCR Vbeta segments and 13 reverse primers for TCR Jbeta segments was used. TCRdb holds this immuneACCESS table with in-frame rearrangements only. Some clones are missing; in checked studies, unresolved V genes explain under half, and the rest has no known cause. Within this sample are approximately 120,000 clones, with 81% of them counted one time only. 2.2% of the sample belongs to the ten largest clones. Material for sequencing was PBMCs. Receptors originate from a woman aged 30 to 39 in good health and CMV-seronegative.

This clone appeared a single time. The chain recombines TRBV4-2 with TRBJ2-7; TRBD2 might be the D (7 bases). The CDR3 runs to 13 residues. Germline V CDR1 and CDR2: LGHNA, YNFKEQ. V lost 1 base and J 7 bases, leaving 11 bases between the germline ends. The CDR3 DNA reads TGTGCCAGCAGCCAAGGAGGGAGGGGGGAGCAGTACTTC. Its protein product is CASSQGGRGEQYF.

This clone was counted between two and nine times. The genes are TRBV25-1 and TRBJ2-2; 7 nucleotides line up with TRBD2. Germline V gives CDR1 MGHDK, CDR2 SYGVNS. V dropped 5 bases and J dropped 6; count of bases not matched to a gene: 12. There are 16 residues in the CDR3. The CDR3 bases are TGTGCCAGCAGTAAGGGAGGGGTTCTTATTGCCGGGGAGCTGTTTTTT. Protein product: CASSKGGVLIAGELFF.

This clone was observed once. The gene calls are TRBV6-6 and TRBJ1-2, with 7 bases that match TRBD1. Germline V lookup: CDR1 MNHNY, CDR2 SVGAGI (reference sequence). CDR3 length equals 15 residues. The trim removed 6 bases at V and 7 bases at J, leaving 14 bases unmatched. In DNA, the CDR3 is TGTGCCAGCAGCCCTGTGACAGGGACGACAGTTGGCTACACCTTC. Translating it yields CASSPVTGTTVGYTF.

J is TRBJ2-2 and V is TRBV5-1; D may be TRBD2 (6 bases). The CDR3 has 14 amino acids. Between the trimmed V and J ends, which lost 2 bases and 2 bases, there was a span of 7 bases. CDR1 SGHRS and CDR2 YFSETQ come from the germline V gene. The CDR3: CASSLAGNTGELFF. For the CDR3, the DNA is TGCGCCAGCAGCTTAGCGGGTAACACCGGGGAGCTGTTTTTT. The variable domain in full, completed from reference TRBV5-1 and TRBJ2-2, reads KAGVTQTPRYLIKTRGQQVTLSCSPISGHRSVSWYQQTPGQGLQFLFEYFSETQRNKGNFPGRFSGRQFSNSRSEMNVSTLELGDSALYLCASSLAGNTGELFFGEGSRLTVL.

J is TRBJ1-5 and V is TRBV19; TRBD1 might be the D (5 bases). CDR1 LNHDA and CDR2 SQIVND come from the germline V gene (reference sequence). The CDR3 runs 14 residues. V dropped 5 bases and J dropped 7 bases, with 15 bases sitting between them. Here the CDR3 DNA reads TGTGCCAGTAGTTCGCGGGGCTCGTACCAGCCCCAGCATTTT. The encoded protein is CASSSRGSYQPQHF.

The gene calls are TRBV5-4 and TRBJ1-5; D remains ambiguous. The CDR3 is 13 residues long. From germline, CDR1 is SGHNT and CDR2 YYREEE (reference sequence). V shed 0 bases and J shed 6 bases, with 7 bases lying between them. The CDR3, as DNA: TGTGCCAGCAGCTTGGGAGGTGCTCAGCCCCAGCATTTT. Translated: CASSLGGAQPQHF.

This chain uses TRBV7-8 with TRBJ2-7, with 10 bases aligning to TRBD2. V was pared by 3 bases and J by 9 bases, with 17 bases of the junction left unmatched. Germline CDR1 is SGHVS and CDR2 is FQNEAQ. This CDR3 region has 17 residues. The CDR3 loop reads CASSFTGTQLRTSGQYF. The CDR3, as DNA: TGTGCCAGCAGCTTCACCGGGACACAATTGAGGACTAGCGGGCAGTACTTC.

This clone was seen a single time. The chain is built from TRBV6-1 and TRBJ2-7; D is possibly TRBD1 (5 bases). Germline CDR1 is MNHNS and CDR2 is SASEGT. Trimming removed 6 bases at V and 5 bases at J, with 20 bases between. The CDR3 spans 15 residues. Here the CDR3 DNA reads TGTGCCAGCAGCCCATCTCTTGCAGGGATGGACGAGCAGTACTTC. This sequence encodes CASSPSLAGMDEQYF.

The rearrangement joins TRBV21-1 to TRBJ2-3; TRBD2, the table's D call, lacks a check against the DNA. TRBV21-1 corresponds to a pseudogene. This CDR3 has 18 residues. In DNA form, the CDR3 reads TGTGCCAGCAGCAAAGTCGGGAGGGCCGTTTTTAGCACAGATACGCAGTATTTT. It specifies CASSKVGRAVFSTDTQYF.

The rearrangement uses TRBV27 and TRBJ1-4, with D perhaps matching TRBD1 (6 bases). CDR1 is MNHEY and CDR2 is SMNVEV in the germline V gene (reference sequence). Trimming removed 5 bases at V and 6 bases at J, with 10 bases between. This CDR3 has 13 amino acids. The CDR3 DNA reads as TGTGCCAGCAGTGGGACAAACTATGAAAAACTGTTTTTT. It codes for CASSGTNYEKLFF.

The V call is TRBV7-2, the J call TRBJ2-1, with TRBD1 identical over 9 bases. With V trimmed by 5 bases and J by 4 bases, 6 bases remained unmatched. Germline V lookup: CDR1 SGHTA, CDR2 FQGNSA. The length of the CDR3 is 15 residues. This CDR3 is CASSLRDREYNEQFF. In DNA form, the CDR3 reads TGTGCCAGCAGCCTCCGGGACAGGGAGTACAATGAGCAGTTCTTC.

The V and J genes are TRBV13 and TRBJ2-7, with D hard to call. Germline V gene lookup returns CDR1 PRHDT and CDR2 FYEKMQ (reference sequence). This CDR3 has 13 residues. V shed 2 bases and J shed 3 bases, with 8 bases lying between them. The CDR3 DNA reads TGTGCCAGCAGCTTATTATCCGTCTACGAGCAGTACTTC. Its translation is CASSLLSVYEQYF.

The chain employs TRBV27 and TRBJ1-1; D possibly corresponds to TRBD1 (6 bases). The CDR3 contains 17 residues. Germline CDR1 reads MNHEY; CDR2 reads SMNVEV (reference sequence). V dropped 6 bases and J dropped 3 bases, with 23 bases sitting between them. The CDR3 is CASRGAGGKKGDTEAFF. The CDR3 DNA reads TGTGCCAGCAGGGGGGCGGGGGGAAAGAAAGGGGACACTGAAGCTTTCTTT.

V and J are TRBV27 and TRBJ2-5; a possible D gene is TRBD2 (5 bases). The CDR3 is made up of 13 amino acids. Trimming took off 2 bases at V and 2 bases at J, with 6 bases between the two ends. CDR1 and CDR2 from the germline V gene are MNHEY and SMNVEV (reference sequence). CDR3 region: CASSLRGQETQYF. CDR3 bases: TGTGCCAGCAGTTTACGGGGACAAGAGACCCAGTACTTC.